The clone carrying this TCR beta chain was counted many times. The V gene's germline CDR1 is SGHDT and CDR2 YYEEEE. This CDR3 comprises 14 residues. V lost 4 bases to trimming and J lost 1 base, with 10 bases between them. One entry per CDR3 protein, called by TCRdb with MiXCR from the RT-PCR reads. The repertoire holds about 680,000 distinct CDR3 sequences, with about 14% as singletons. The specimen was memory CD4+ T cells from blood. The chain recombines TRBV5-6 with TRBJ2-3; D is undetermined. This TCR came from a female donor in good health, serving as a healthy control. The CDR3 coding sequence is TGTGCCAGCAGCCCCCTTACGGGCACAGATACGCAGTATTTT. Translating it yields CASSPLTGTDTQYF.